One sample yielded the 13 T cell receptor beta chains listed below, sequenced in a study of blood T cells in healthy people across ages. The second PCR ran roughly 6 to 11 cycles with a sample-barcoded 5' primer and J-beta primers. TCRdb re-derived calls from the 5' RACE reads in MiXCR, one entry per CDR3 protein. Of about 730,000 distinct CDR3 sequences in the sample, roughly 41% were seen once. Source material: blood. These TCRs come from an older woman in good health.

The table lists this clonotype with a few counts. V and J are TRBV7-3 and TRBJ2-3; 11 bases agree with TRBD2. The CDR3 extends over 15 amino acids. V lost 5 bases and J lost 7; bases outside the gene matches: 8. Germline V lookup: CDR1 SGHTA, CDR2 FQGTGA. CDR3 protein: CASSPSTSGTHTQYF. The CDR3 nucleotides are TGTGCCAGCAGCCCCTCGACTAGCGGGACCCATACGCAGTATTTT.

This clonotype came up a few times. The chain links TRBV21-1 to TRBJ2-5; TRBD1 is the table's D call, not checked against the DNA. TRBV21-1 is a pseudogene locus. The CDR3 is 16 amino acids. The CDR3 spells CASSQKWTGYQETQYF. In nucleotides, the CDR3 is TGTGCCAGCAGCCAGAAATGGACAGGCTACCAAGAGACCCAGTACTTC.

This chain uses TRBV12-3 or TRBV12-4 with TRBJ2-7, with D perhaps being TRBD1 or TRBD2 (5 bases each). The CDR3 is 12 amino acids. V lost 5 bases and J lost 5, with 10 bases in between. For the CDR3, the DNA is TGTGCCAGCAGTGGGACGGGTCACGAGCAGTACTTC. This codes for CASSGTGHEQYF.

The chain carries TRBV20-1 and TRBJ1-1; D gene ambiguous. Germline V gene data show CDR1 as DFQATT and CDR2 as SNEGSKA (reference sequence). The CDR3 has 11 residues. V dropped 5 bases and J dropped 6 bases, with 10 bases sitting between them. In DNA form, the CDR3 reads TGCAGTGCTGTCAAGAGGGCTGAAGCTTTCTTT. It is translated as CSAVKRAEAFF.

The chain recombines TRBV2 with TRBJ2-4; D remains ambiguous. The V gene's germline CDR1 is SNHLY and CDR2 FYNNEI. The ends were cut back, 6 bases at V and 13 bases at J, with 13 bases in the middle. The CDR3 is 11 residues long. The chain's CDR3 is CASRDTGEQYF. CDR3 sequence (DNA): TGTGCCAGCAGGGATACTGGAGAGCAGTACTTC.

This rearrangement joins TRBV7-2 to TRBJ2-2; the D is unclear. There are 14 residues in the CDR3. Germline CDR1 is SGHTA and CDR2 is FQGNSA. Trimming stripped 1 base from V and 5 bases from J, with 8 bases between. The CDR3 coding sequence is TGTGCCAGCAGCTTAGGGCAGATGACCGGGGAGCTGTTTTTT. This sequence encodes CASSLGQMTGELFF. The whole variable domain, remainder taken from reference TRBV7-2 and TRBJ2-2, is GAGVSQSPSNKVTEKGKDVELRCDPISGHTALYWYRQSLGQGLEFLIYFQGNSAPDKSGLPSDRFSAERTGGSVSTLTIQRTQQEDSAVYLCASSLGQMTGELFFGEGSRLTVL.

V is TRBV5-1 and J is TRBJ2-5, with D maybe TRBD1 (5 bases). In germline, CDR1 is SGHRS, CDR2 YFSETQ. CDR3 length: 14 residues. V was cut by 5 bases and J by 1 base, with 12 bases left in between. CDR3 residues: CASRQVTSQETQYF. The DNA for the CDR3 is TGCGCCAGCAGACAGGTCACATCCCAAGAGACCCAGTACTTC.

The chain uses TRBV7-2 and TRBJ2-7, with D maybe TRBD2 (5 bases). The CDR3 contains 14 residues. Germline V gene sequence: CDR1 SGHTA, CDR2 FQGNSA. Trimming pared 5 bases from V and 7 bases from J, leaving 18 bases between. The CDR3, as DNA: TGTGCCAGCAGCCCCGGCGGACGGAGAGGGGAGCAGTACTTC. It encodes CASSPGGRRGEQYF. The complete variable domain, with remaining parts taken from reference TRBV7-2 and TRBJ2-7, reads GAGVSQSPSNKVTEKGKDVELRCDPISGHTALYWYRQSLGQGLEFLIYFQGNSAPDKSGLPSDRFSAERTGGSVSTLTIQRTQQEDSAVYLCASSPGGRRGEQYFGPGTRLTVT.

The chain joins TRBV28 to TRBJ1-5; tentatively, D is TRBD1 (6 bases). There are 16 residues in the CDR3. Trimming pared 1 base from V and 7 bases from J, leaving 17 bases between. Per germline, CDR1 MDHEN and CDR2 SYDVKM. The CDR3 coding sequence is TGTGCCAGCAGTTTATTCGGGACAAGCTTTGGGCAGCCCCAGCATTTT. Protein product: CASSLFGTSFGQPQHF.

In its sample, this clonotype was seen many times. The chain joins TRBV10-3 to TRBJ2-1; possible D gene TRBD1, 6 bases. V lost 1 base and J 5 bases, leaving 9 bases between the germline ends. The CDR3 totals 14 residues. The germline CDR1 and CDR2 sequences are ENHRY and SYGVKD. CDR3 protein: CAISEWGQNNEQFF. The CDR3 bases are TGTGCCATCAGTGAGTGGGGACAAAACAATGAGCAGTTCTTC.

This clonotype was detected ten times or more. The genes are TRBV7-3 and TRBJ2-4, with D unclear. The CDR3 is 15 residues long. V was trimmed by 1 base and J by 0 bases, leaving 7 bases between them. Germline CDR1 reads SGHTA; CDR2 reads FQGTGA. In nucleotides, the CDR3 is TGTGCCAGCAGCTTAAAGTCGGGAGCCAAAAACATTCAGTACTTC. This gives the protein CASSLKSGAKNIQYF.

This clonotype turned up a few times. The gene calls are TRBV9 and TRBJ2-3; no firm D call. This CDR3 region has 14 residues. From germline, CDR1 is SGDLS and CDR2 YYNGEE. Trimming shortened V by 0 bases and J by 4 bases, and 9 bases separated the two germline ends. The CDR3 loop is CASSVEGKSDTQYF. In nucleotides, the CDR3 is TGTGCCAGCAGCGTAGAAGGGAAATCAGATACGCAGTATTTT.

This clonotype was observed once. The rearrangement joins TRBV30 to TRBJ2-6, with D possibly called TRBD1 or TRBD2 (5 bases each). The CDR3 runs to 16 residues. Germline-derived CDR1 and CDR2 are GTSNPN and SVGIG (reference sequence). Deletions cut 0 bases from V and 0 bases from J, with 9 bases between. CDR3 nucleotide sequence: TGTGCCTGGAGTGTTGTTGGGGGCTCTGGGGCCAACGTCCTGACTTTC. Its protein is CAWSVVGGSGANVLTF.